Shown below are 24 T cell receptor beta chains from a single sample sequenced in a study of CD4 T cells in relation to SARS-CoV-2 and coronaviruses (dated by TCRdb to 2020 to 2022). CD4+ T cells from unexposed donors were collected before the COVID-19 pandemic (2011-2018). Library preparation employed the immunoSEQ multiplex PCR assay. As stored in TCRdb, this immuneACCESS dataset retains in-frame rearrangements with V and J assigned. A fraction of the clones does not appear; measured against another copy, unresolved V genes explain less than half of the discrepancy, and the remainder lacks a known reason. This sample lists about 59,000 clones; 86% were detected once. The ten largest make up about 1.4% of the sample. Sequenced: memory CD4+ T cells from PBMCs. Read against the paper, the sample's cell subset or site label means: memory (non-naive) CD4+ T cells. These receptors originate from a human donor in good health.

This chain connects TRBV27 to TRBJ1-1; 7 bases agree with TRBD1. Germline loops: CDR1 MNHEY, CDR2 SMNVEV (reference sequence). Unmatched junction bases numbered 5, after V lost 2 bases and J lost 5 bases. This CDR3 has 14 residues. CDR3 residues: CASSLGGGSTEAFF. CDR3 DNA: TGTGCCAGCAGTTTAGGAGGGGGCAGTACTGAAGCTTTCTTT.

J is TRBJ1-5 and V is TRBV19, with D perhaps TRBD1 (5 bases). The CDR3 spans 12 residues. V was trimmed by 3 bases and J by 10 bases, leaving 10 bases between them. Germline CDR1 reads LNHDA; CDR2 reads SQIVND (reference sequence). The CDR3, as DNA: TGTGCCAGTAGTATTGTGCAGGGACCCCAGCATTTT. It codes for CASSIVQGPQHF. The entire variable domain, with the rest obtained from reference TRBV19 and TRBJ1-5, is as follows: DGGITQSPKYLFRKEGQNVTLSCEQNLNHDAMYWYRQDPGQGLRLIYYSQIVNDFQKGDIAEGYSVSREKKESFPLTVTSAQKNPTAFYLCASSIVQGPQHFGDGTRLSIL.

The rearrangement links TRBV10-3 to TRBJ2-1, with 7 bases lining up with TRBD1. Trimming took 0 bases from V and 3 from J; bases not matched to a gene: 2. Germline V lookup: CDR1 ENHRY, CDR2 SYGVKD. The CDR3 covers 15 residues. The CDR3, as DNA: TGTGCCATCAGTGAGTCGCGACAGGGCTACAATGAGCAGTTCTTC. Amino acids: CAISESRQGYNEQFF.

This chain connects TRBV18 to TRBJ2-2; the match to TRBD1 covers 9 bases. The V gene end was trimmed by 1 base and the J gene end by 6 bases; junction bases not matched to a gene: 6. Germline lookup yields CDR1 KGHSH and CDR2 LQKENI. This CDR3 is built from 16 residues. The CDR3 here is CASSPQARTGAGELFF. CDR3 in DNA: TGTGCCAGCTCACCACAAGCCCGGACAGGGGCCGGGGAGCTGTTTTTT.

This chain joins TRBV24-1 and TRBJ2-2; D is unclear. Germline-derived CDR1 and CDR2 are KGHDR and SFDVKD. V lost 3 bases, J lost 7 bases, and 17 bases lay in between. The CDR3 spans 16 residues. CDR3 nucleotides: TGTGCCACCAGTGATCACAAGAAAGGTCTGATCGGGGAGCTGTTTTTT. It yields the protein CATSDHKKGLIGELFF.

This chain uses TRBV4-1 with TRBJ2-5; TRBD2 matches 7 bases. CDR1 and CDR2 (germline): MGHRA, YSYEKL. The V and J ends lost 4 bases and 4 bases, in that order; junction bases with no gene match: 12. This CDR3 spans 16 amino acids. The DNA of the CDR3 is TGCGCCAGCAGCCCCTTCGGTGAAGGCGGGGGAGAGACCCAGTACTTC. The encoded protein is CASSPFGEGGGETQYF.

This clone was seen once. The chain couples TRBV19 to TRBJ2-3; 7 nucleotides align to TRBD2. Germline CDR1 and CDR2: LNHDA and SQIVND (reference sequence). The length of the CDR3 is 14 residues. V shed 6 bases and J 3 bases; nucleotides not matched to a gene: 6. The CDR3 here is CASRSGLETDTQYF. The CDR3 nucleotides read TGTGCCAGTAGATCTGGACTAGAAACAGATACGCAGTATTTT.

The rearrangement uses TRBV19 and TRBJ2-5; a weak D match, TRBD1 (6 bases). Germline CDR1 is LNHDA and CDR2 is SQIVND (reference sequence). CDR3 size: 13 residues. V shed 4 bases and J shed 4 bases, with 10 bases lying between them. The CDR3 is CASSTTGRETQYF. CDR3 nucleotide sequence: TGTGCCAGTAGTACCACAGGGAGAGAGACCCAGTACTTC.

This chain links TRBV4-2 with TRBJ2-7; TRBD1 agrees at 7 bases. With 4 bases clipped from V and 1 base from J, the junction kept 10 bases outside the gene matches. The CDR3 contains 16 residues. The germline gives CDR1 LGHNA, CDR2 YNFKEQ. The CDR3 is CASSPTQGSVSYEQYF. In DNA form, the CDR3 reads TGTGCCAGCAGCCCGACACAGGGGTCTGTATCCTACGAGCAGTACTTC.

V and J are TRBV6-5 and TRBJ1-5; possible D gene TRBD1, 5 bases. The germline CDR1 and CDR2 sequences are MNHEY and SVGAGI. This CDR3 region has 15 residues. Trimming stripped 0 bases from V and 0 bases from J, with 6 bases between. The CDR3 DNA is TGTGCCAGCAGTTACTCGGGGGATAGCAATCAGCCCCAGCATTTT. Its translation: CASSYSGDSNQPQHF.

V is TRBV9 and J is TRBJ2-1; 14 nucleotides line up with TRBD2. CDR1 SGDLS and CDR2 YYNGEE come from the germline V gene. V was clipped by 4 bases and J by 0 bases; unmatched bases: 6. The CDR3 is 18 residues long. The chain's CDR3 is CASSPRLAGGPSYNEQFF. The CDR3 nucleotides are TGTGCCAGCAGCCCCAGACTAGCGGGAGGGCCCTCCTACAATGAGCAGTTCTTC.

This rearrangement joins TRBV9 to TRBJ2-6; tentatively, D is TRBD2 (6 bases). The CDR3 runs to 17 residues. Per the germline V gene, CDR1 is SGDLS and CDR2 is YYNGEE. With 0 bases removed from V and 2 bases from J, the gap between germline ends came to 12 bases. CDR3 residues: CASSVGRVRPGANVLTF. The CDR3 nucleotides are TGTGCCAGCAGCGTAGGGAGGGTTCGGCCTGGGGCCAACGTCCTGACTTTC.

The V gene is TRBV19, the J gene TRBJ2-7, with D possibly TRBD1 on 5 matching bases. This CDR3 has 13 residues. The germline CDR1 and CDR2 sequences are LNHDA and SQIVND (reference sequence). Trimming pared 5 bases from V and 4 bases from J, leaving 12 bases between. As DNA, the CDR3 is TGTGCCAGTAGTGGTCCAGGGTGGTACGAGCAGTACTTC. It codes for CASSGPGWYEQYF.

This clone was picked up one time. The genes are TRBV28 and TRBJ1-3; maybe TRBD1 (5 bases). CDR1 and CDR2 from the germline V gene are MDHEN and SYDVKM. The CDR3 is made up of 16 amino acids. V was clipped by 4 bases and J by 0 bases, with 13 bases between them. DNA of the CDR3: TGTGCCAGCAGTTCCCACACAGGAGGCTCTGGAAACACCATATATTTT. Amino acid sequence: CASSSHTGGSGNTIYF.

The chain is built from TRBV1 and TRBJ2-3; the table's TRBD2 call for D was not verified on the DNA. TRBV1 is deemed a pseudogene. This CDR3 is 17 amino acids long. The CDR3 bases are TGCACCAGCAGCCAAGGAGAGCGGGCCCGAGTCACAGATACGCAGTATTTT. It yields the protein CTSSQGERARVTDTQYF.

This chain uses TRBV4-1 with TRBJ2-2; the match to TRBD1 covers 8 bases. CDR1 is MGHRA, CDR2 YSYEKL, per germline. Losses at the gene ends were 0 bases for V and 7 bases for J; bases not matched to a gene: 13. The CDR3 is 18 amino acids. CDR3 nucleotides: TGCGCCAGCAGCCAAGACCCATCCGGGACAGGTCGTATCGGGGAGCTGTTTTTT. Its protein product is CASSQDPSGTGRIGELFF.

This sequence joins TRBV10-1 and TRBJ2-1, with TRBD2 matching over 13 bases. Germline V gene lookup returns CDR1 WNHNN and CDR2 SYGVQD (reference sequence). The CDR3 length is 16 residues. V was clipped by 6 bases and J by 9 bases; unmatched bases: 11. This chain's CDR3 is CASSLGLAGDLGEQFF. The CDR3 nucleotides are TGCGCCAGCAGCCTAGGACTAGCGGGAGATTTAGGTGAGCAGTTCTTC.

The chain recombines TRBV28 with TRBJ2-7, with 8 bases that match TRBD1. The CDR3 spans 15 residues. V lost 4 bases to trimming and J lost 4 bases; unmatched junction nucleotides: 9. Germline assignment: CDR1 MDHEN and CDR2 SYDVKM. CDR3 nucleotides: TGTGCCAGCAGTTCGCAAGGTCAGGGGGCTTACGAGCAGTACTTC. Translating gives CASSSQGQGAYEQYF.

This sequence joins TRBV20-1 and TRBJ1-2; D perhaps matches TRBD1 (5 bases). The CDR3 sequence is 10 residues long. Germline V gene lookup returns CDR1 DFQATT and CDR2 SNEGSKA (reference sequence). The CDR3 DNA reads as TGCAGGGGTGGGGGTCGTGGCTACACCTTC. Translated: CRGGGRGYTF.

The chain links TRBV2 to TRBJ2-3; 12 nucleotides agree with TRBD2. Germline CDR1 reads SNHLY; CDR2 reads FYNNEI. CDR3 length equals 14 residues. Trimming removed 4 bases from V and 7 bases from J; junction bases left unmatched: 3. The CDR3 here is CASSVRTSGNTQYF. The CDR3 nucleotides read TGTGCCAGCAGTGTCCGGACTAGCGGGAATACGCAGTATTTT.

The chain recombines TRBV5-4 with TRBJ2-2; 9 nucleotides match TRBD1. The CDR3 spans 15 residues. The V gene end was trimmed by 3 bases and the J gene end by 2 bases; junction bases not matched to a gene: 2. Germline CDR1 and CDR2: SGHNT and YYREEE (reference sequence). The CDR3 loop is CASSSGQGNTGELFF. DNA of the CDR3: TGTGCCAGCAGCTCGGGACAGGGCAACACCGGGGAGCTGTTTTTT.

The chain employs TRBV24-1 and TRBJ2-3; tentative D call: TRBD2 (5 bases). V gave up 5 bases and J gave up 3 bases, with 8 bases separating them. The CDR3 is made up of 13 amino acids. Germline V lookup: CDR1 KGHDR, CDR2 SFDVKD. CDR3 sequence reads: CATSGSGTDTQYF. For the CDR3, the DNA is TGTGCCACCAGTGGCTCGGGAACAGATACGCAGTATTTT.

The V call is TRBV29-1, the J call TRBJ2-1, with 9 bases lining up with TRBD2. CDR3 length equals 18 residues. V shed 0 bases and J 1 base; nucleotides not matched to a gene: 10. Per the germline V gene, CDR1 is SQVTM and CDR2 is ANQGSEA. CDR3 region: CSVEDGLAGYRSYNEQFF. CDR3 coding DNA: TGCAGCGTTGAAGATGGGCTAGCGGGGTATCGGTCCTACAATGAGCAGTTCTTC.

This sequence joins TRBV7-2 and TRBJ2-3; D uncertain. V lost 3 bases to trimming and J lost 6 bases, with 7 bases between them. This CDR3 contains 12 residues. Per germline, CDR1 SGHTA and CDR2 FQGNSA. CDR3 loop: CASSFSFDTQYF. The CDR3 region has the DNA TGTGCCAGCAGCTTTTCCTTCGATACGCAGTATTTT. Full variable domain (remainder filled in from reference TRBV7-2 and TRBJ2-3): GAGVSQSPSNKVTEKGKDVELRCDPISGHTALYWYRQSLGQGLEFLIYFQGNSAPDKSGLPSDRFSAERTGGSVSTLTIQRTQQEDSAVYLCASSFSFDTQYFGPGTRLTVL.